Listed below are T cell receptor beta chains from one sample, sequenced in a study of cytomegalovirus exposure and HLA in healthy donors. Assay: immunoSEQ multiplex PCR; the TCRdb copy retains only in-frame clones and omits some. The sample shows around 150,000 clones, roughly 80% of them seen only once. Sequencing was carried out using PBMCs. These receptors were taken from a middle-aged man in good health and CMV-seronegative. The CDR3 runs from the conserved cysteine through the conserved F or W. Each record gives: clone size, J gene, D gene, V gene, CDR3 DNA, CDR3 protein. The D gene is left open where the match is weak. Size is stated for part of the rows, as once, few or many counts, or as a class when the clone is expanded.

abundance: few
j_gene: TRBJ2-7
d_gene: .
v_gene: TRBV30
CDR3nt: TGTGCCTGGAGCGCCCAATGGACTGTCAGCTCCTACGAGCAGTACTTC
CDR3aa: CAWSAQWTVSSYEQYF

abundance: .
j_gene: TRBJ2-7
d_gene: TRBD2
v_gene: TRBV5-1
CDR3nt: TGCGCCAGCAGCTTATCACTAGCGGGAGTGGACGAGCAGTACTTC
CDR3aa: CASSLSLAGVDEQYF

abundance: .
j_gene: TRBJ2-2
d_gene: TRBD2
v_gene: TRBV5-1
CDR3nt: TGCGCCAGCAGCCCACTAGCGGGGGGGCCTACCGGGGAGCTGTTTTTT
CDR3aa: CASSPLAGGPTGELFF

abundance: once
j_gene: TRBJ2-1
d_gene: .
v_gene: TRBV6-1
CDR3nt: TGTGCCAGCAGTGAACAGGCGGAGCAGTTCTTC
CDR3aa: CASSEQAEQFF

abundance: .
j_gene: TRBJ2-3
d_gene: TRBD1
v_gene: TRBV6-5
CDR3nt: TGTGCCAGCACCACAGGGGAAGATACGCAGTATTTT
CDR3aa: CASTTGEDTQYF

abundance: .
j_gene: TRBJ2-3
d_gene: TRBD2
v_gene: TRBV4-3
CDR3nt: TGCGCCAGCAGCCAGGGGACTAGCGGGGGCGCAGATACGCAGTATTTT
CDR3aa: CASSQGTSGGADTQYF

abundance: once
j_gene: TRBJ2-2
d_gene: .
v_gene: TRBV7-2
CDR3nt: TGTGCCAGCAGCCAACTCAGGGGGGCGAACACCGGGGAGCTGTTTTTT
CDR3aa: CASSQLRGANTGELFF

abundance: .
j_gene: TRBJ1-1
d_gene: .
v_gene: TRBV5-1
CDR3nt: TGCGCCAGCAAACTCCTGCGGGGGGTTCACACTGAAGCTTTCTTT
CDR3aa: CASKLLRGVHTEAFF

abundance: .
j_gene: TRBJ2-7
d_gene: .
v_gene: TRBV5-5
CDR3nt: TGTGCCAGCAGCATACAAGGGGACTCCTACGAGCAGTACTTC
CDR3aa: CASSIQGDSYEQYF

abundance: .
j_gene: TRBJ2-6
d_gene: TRBD1
v_gene: TRBV5-4
CDR3nt: TGTGCCAGCAGCCCAGGACAGGGGGCGCCTGGGGCCAACGTCCTGACTTTC
CDR3aa: CASSPGQGAPGANVLTF

abundance: .
j_gene: TRBJ1-6
d_gene: TRBD1
v_gene: TRBV11-2
CDR3nt: TGTGCCAGCAGCTTCATAGACAGGGTCGAGTCACCCCTCCACTTT
CDR3aa: CASSFIDRVESPLHF

abundance: .
j_gene: TRBJ1-5
d_gene: .
v_gene: TRBV2
CDR3nt: TGTGCCAGCAGTGAAAGGCCGACCGGGAATCAGCCCCAGCATTTT
CDR3aa: CASSERPTGNQPQHF

abundance: .
j_gene: TRBJ2-3
d_gene: TRBD2
v_gene: TRBV4-3
CDR3nt: TGCGCCAGCAGCCAAGATCGATGGCGGGGGAGTAGCACAGATACGCAGTATTTT
CDR3aa: CASSQDRWRGSSTDTQYF

abundance: .
j_gene: TRBJ1-4
d_gene: .
v_gene: TRBV5-6
CDR3nt: TGTGCCAGCAGCTTGGCCGGCGGATCTAATGAAAAACTGTTTTTT
CDR3aa: CASSLAGGSNEKLFF

abundance: .
j_gene: TRBJ2-7
d_gene: TRBD1
v_gene: TRBV6-5
CDR3nt: TGTGCCAGCAGTTTCTTAGGACAGGTTTCGTACGAGCAGTACTTC
CDR3aa: CASSFLGQVSYEQYF

abundance: few
j_gene: TRBJ1-5
d_gene: .
v_gene: TRBV19
CDR3nt: TGTGCCAGTAGTATAGAAGGGGCCCCCAATCAGCCCCAGCATTTT
CDR3aa: CASSIEGAPNQPQHF

abundance: .
j_gene: TRBJ2-1
d_gene: TRBD1
v_gene: TRBV7-9
CDR3nt: TGTGCCAGCAGCTTAAGCGGACAGGGGATGGGTGAGCAGTTCTTC
CDR3aa: CASSLSGQGMGEQFF

abundance: .
j_gene: TRBJ2-2
d_gene: .
v_gene: TRBV11-2
CDR3nt: TGTGCCAGCAGCTTAGTGAGCGCCGGGGAGCTGTTTTTT
CDR3aa: CASSLVSAGELFF

abundance: .
j_gene: TRBJ2-7
d_gene: TRBD1
v_gene: TRBV30
CDR3nt: TGTGCCTGGAGTGCCCAGGGGGCCCCCGAGCAGTACTTC
CDR3aa: CAWSAQGAPEQYF

abundance: once
j_gene: TRBJ1-2
d_gene: .
v_gene: TRBV25-1
CDR3nt: TGTGCCAGCAATCGGGGGGCGGGCTATGGCTACACCTTC
CDR3aa: CASNRGAGYGYTF

abundance: few
j_gene: TRBJ2-7
d_gene: .
v_gene: TRBV11-2
CDR3nt: TGTGCCAGCAGCTTCAACCAGGGCGAGCAGTACTTC
CDR3aa: CASSFNQGEQYF

abundance: once
j_gene: TRBJ1-1
d_gene: .
v_gene: TRBV18
CDR3nt: TGTGCCAGCTCACCAACGGTGAACACTGAAGCTTTCTTT
CDR3aa: CASSPTVNTEAFF

abundance: few
j_gene: TRBJ1-1
d_gene: .
v_gene: TRBV25-1
CDR3nt: TGTGCCAGCAGTTCCCCCTTGTCAGCTTTCTTT
CDR3aa: CASSSPLSAFF

abundance: .
j_gene: TRBJ2-5
d_gene: TRBD2
v_gene: TRBV5-1
CDR3nt: TGCGCCAGCAGCTTAAATCCTGCAGCAAGCGGGGGGGAGACCCAGTACTTC
CDR3aa: CASSLNPAASGGETQYF

abundance: .
j_gene: TRBJ2-2
d_gene: .
v_gene: TRBV19
CDR3nt: TGTGCCACCACAAGGGGAAACACCGGGGAGCTGTTTTTT
CDR3aa: CATTRGNTGELFF

abundance: .
j_gene: TRBJ2-7
d_gene: .
v_gene: TRBV18
CDR3nt: TGTGCCAGCTCACTCGAACCACCCTCTCCAGGCTACGAGCAGTACTTC
CDR3aa: CASSLEPPSPGYEQYF

abundance: .
j_gene: TRBJ2-3
d_gene: .
v_gene: TRBV7-2
CDR3nt: TGTGCCAGCAGCGGCGGGACGGGCACCACAGATACGCAGTATTTT
CDR3aa: CASSGGTGTTDTQYF

abundance: .
j_gene: TRBJ2-3
d_gene: .
v_gene: TRBV27
CDR3nt: TGTGCCAGCAGTTCAGGGACACAAGTTAGCACAGATACGCAGTATTTT
CDR3aa: CASSSGTQVSTDTQYF

abundance: .
j_gene: TRBJ2-5
d_gene: TRBD2
v_gene: TRBV18
CDR3nt: TGTGCCAGCTCACCACCGCTGGAGCGGGAGAGTTGGGAGACCCAGTACTTC
CDR3aa: CASSPPLERESWETQYF

abundance: .
j_gene: TRBJ1-1
d_gene: .
v_gene: TRBV13
CDR3nt: TGTGCCAGCAGCCAGAGGGTGAACACTGAAGCTTTCTTT
CDR3aa: CASSQRVNTEAFF

abundance: few
j_gene: TRBJ1-2
d_gene: TRBD1
v_gene: TRBV6-6
CDR3nt: TGTGCCAGCAGTTACCCGACAGGGGGATATGGCTACACCTTC
CDR3aa: CASSYPTGGYGYTF

abundance: .
j_gene: TRBJ2-7
d_gene: .
v_gene: TRBV29-1
CDR3nt: TGCAGCGTTGGCGGGGGCGTTAGCTCCTACGAGCAGTACTTC
CDR3aa: CSVGGGVSSYEQYF

abundance: .
j_gene: TRBJ2-5
d_gene: TRBD2
v_gene: TRBV5-1
CDR3nt: TGCGCCAGCAGCTTGGGCAGGGAGGGCGAGACCCAGTACTTC
CDR3aa: CASSLGREGETQYF

abundance: .
j_gene: TRBJ2-7
d_gene: .
v_gene: TRBV18
CDR3nt: TGTGCCAGCTCCCCGGGGACAAGGGGCCTGGTAGAGCAGTACTTC
CDR3aa: CASSPGTRGLVEQYF

abundance: .
j_gene: TRBJ1-1
d_gene: .
v_gene: TRBV7-9
CDR3nt: TGTGCCAGCAGCTTACAGGGCATGGACACTGAAGCTTTCTTT
CDR3aa: CASSLQGMDTEAFF

abundance: .
j_gene: TRBJ1-2
d_gene: .
v_gene: TRBV29-1
CDR3nt: TGCAGCGTTGAACACCCCGGGACTTTCTATGGCTACACCTTC
CDR3aa: CSVEHPGTFYGYTF

abundance: .
j_gene: TRBJ2-2
d_gene: .
v_gene: TRBV19
CDR3nt: TGTGCCAGTAGTACCTCCGAGGGAGTCAGGTTCGGGGAGCTGTTTTTT
CDR3aa: CASSTSEGVRFGELFF

abundance: .
j_gene: TRBJ2-1
d_gene: TRBD2
v_gene: TRBV4-3
CDR3nt: TGCGCCAGCAGCCAGACAGTCCTTGCTAGCGGGAGATGGAATGAGCAGTTCTTC
CDR3aa: CASSQTVLASGRWNEQFF

abundance: .
j_gene: TRBJ2-2
d_gene: TRBD2
v_gene: TRBV11-3
CDR3nt: TGTGCCAGCAGCCCGACCTCTCCCGATGGCGGGGGTGTCGGGGAGCTGTTTTTT
CDR3aa: CASSPTSPDGGGVGELFF

abundance: .
j_gene: TRBJ2-7
d_gene: .
v_gene: TRBV7-8
CDR3nt: TGTGCCAGCAGCTTAGGACCAACGGAGGCGGGGGCTCAACTCGAGCAGTACTTC
CDR3aa: CASSLGPTEAGAQLEQYF

abundance: .
j_gene: TRBJ1-5
d_gene: .
v_gene: TRBV30
CDR3nt: TGTGCCTTCGGGAGGAATAGCAATCAGCCCCAGCATTTT
CDR3aa: CAFGRNSNQPQHF

abundance: .
j_gene: TRBJ2-7
d_gene: TRBD1
v_gene: TRBV6-1
CDR3nt: TGTGCCAGCAGTATCCGGGACAGGGTTTACGAGCAGTACTTC
CDR3aa: CASSIRDRVYEQYF

abundance: few
j_gene: TRBJ2-1
d_gene: .
v_gene: TRBV28
CDR3nt: TGTGCCAGCAGCTCCGGGGGACTCTCCTACAATGAGCAGTTCTTC
CDR3aa: CASSSGGLSYNEQFF

abundance: .
j_gene: TRBJ1-5
d_gene: TRBD1
v_gene: TRBV30
CDR3nt: TGTGCCTGGTCGGACAGGGAGAATCAGCCCCAGCATTTT
CDR3aa: CAWSDRENQPQHF

abundance: .
j_gene: TRBJ2-3
d_gene: .
v_gene: TRBV6-5
CDR3nt: TGTGCCAGCAGTTACTACCTCTCAGGCACAGATACGCAGTATTTT
CDR3aa: CASSYYLSGTDTQYF

abundance: .
j_gene: TRBJ2-3
d_gene: TRBD2
v_gene: TRBV19
CDR3nt: TGTGCCAGTAGTATAGGCGGGGGTACAGATACGCAGTATTTT
CDR3aa: CASSIGGGTDTQYF

abundance: few
j_gene: TRBJ2-2
d_gene: .
v_gene: TRBV9
CDR3nt: TGTGCCAGCAGCGTGGCGGGAACCGGGGAGCTGTTTTTT
CDR3aa: CASSVAGTGELFF

abundance: few
j_gene: TRBJ2-3
d_gene: .
v_gene: TRBV5-1
CDR3nt: TGCGCCAGCAGCTTAAACGTCGGTACCGGCACAGATACGCAGTATTTT
CDR3aa: CASSLNVGTGTDTQYF

abundance: .
j_gene: TRBJ1-1
d_gene: .
v_gene: TRBV6-4
CDR3nt: TGTGCCAGCAGTACCCGTTGGGGGCTGGAGAACACTGAAGCTTTCTTT
CDR3aa: CASSTRWGLENTEAFF

abundance: .
j_gene: TRBJ1-2
d_gene: TRBD1
v_gene: TRBV30
CDR3nt: TGTGCCTCGCCGGGACAGAACTATGGCTACACCTTC
CDR3aa: CASPGQNYGYTF

abundance: .
j_gene: TRBJ2-3
d_gene: .
v_gene: TRBV15
CDR3nt: TGTGCCACCAGCAACGGACTCGGCAGGGGTGGCACAGATACGCAGTATTTT
CDR3aa: CATSNGLGRGGTDTQYF

abundance: .
j_gene: TRBJ1-1
d_gene: .
v_gene: TRBV19
CDR3nt: TGTGCCAGTAGTCGCCCGAACGAGGACAGTGAAGCTTTCTTT
CDR3aa: CASSRPNEDSEAFF

abundance: .
j_gene: TRBJ1-2
d_gene: TRBD1
v_gene: TRBV28
CDR3nt: TGTGCCAGCCTGACGGGACAGGGCCCGGTTGGCTACACCTTC
CDR3aa: CASLTGQGPVGYTF

abundance: .
j_gene: TRBJ1-5
d_gene: .
v_gene: TRBV6-5
CDR3nt: TGTGCCAGCACTAACCCGGGAAAGCCCCAGCATTTT
CDR3aa: CASTNPGKPQHF

abundance: once
j_gene: TRBJ2-7
d_gene: TRBD2
v_gene: TRBV5-1
CDR3nt: TGCGCCAGCAGCTTTTCACTAGCGGGAGGGATGTACGAGCAGTACTTC
CDR3aa: CASSFSLAGGMYEQYF